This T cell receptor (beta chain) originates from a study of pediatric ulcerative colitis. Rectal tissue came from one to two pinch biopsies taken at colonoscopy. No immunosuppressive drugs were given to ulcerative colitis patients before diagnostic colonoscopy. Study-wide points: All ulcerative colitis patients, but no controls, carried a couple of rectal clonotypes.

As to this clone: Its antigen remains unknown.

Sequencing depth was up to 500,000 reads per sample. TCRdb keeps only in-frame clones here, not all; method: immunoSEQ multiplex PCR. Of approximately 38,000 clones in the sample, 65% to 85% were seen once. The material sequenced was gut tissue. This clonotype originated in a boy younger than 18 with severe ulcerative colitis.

The CDR3 DNA sequence: TGTGCCAGCAGAACCACCCAGTCAATTAATGAAAAACTGTTTTTT. Protein: CASRTTQSINEKLFF. V usage is TRBV27 and J usage is TRBJ1-4; D call uncertain. The V gene's germline CDR1 is MNHEY and CDR2 SMNVEV (reference sequence). Between the trimmed V and J ends, which lost 6 bases and 4 bases, there was a span of 15 bases. The CDR3 contains 15 residues.